The 2 T cell receptor beta chains below come from one sample, sequenced in a study of shared clonotypes between healthy human individuals. TCRdb's table, derived via immunoSEQ multiplex PCR, lists solely in-frame clones and lacks some. The sample contains under 850,000 clones, roughly 72% of which appear only once. Input material: memory CD4+ T cells sorted from blood. Subset meaning: CD45RA-negative fraction. All receptors derive from a woman in her twenties or thirties in good health.

This clone was seen a few times. V is TRBV19 and J is TRBJ2-2; the D is unclear. The germline CDR1 and CDR2 sequences are LNHDA and SQIVND (reference sequence). The CDR3 sequence is 12 residues long. Trimming shortened V by 7 bases and J by 5 bases, and 8 bases separated the two germline ends. CDR3 loop: CASNHRTGELFF. The CDR3 coding sequence is TGTGCCAGTAACCATCGGACCGGGGAGCTGTTTTTT.

This clone was seen a handful of times. The CDR3 region is CASNPGPDAHEQYF. The CDR3 DNA is TGTGCCAGCAACCCGGGACCTGACGCCCACGAGCAGTACTTC. The chain joins TRBV2 to TRBJ2-7; D might be TRBD1 or TRBD2, each matching 5 bases. The germline V and J ends were trimmed by 7 bases and 5 bases, with 18 bases remaining between them. The CDR3 has 14 amino acids. Germline V gives CDR1 SNHLY, CDR2 FYNNEI.